The present entry profiles one T cell receptor beta chain with its context. Data came from immunoSEQ multiplex PCR; TCRdb stores just in-frame clones and leaves some out. The table shows about 120,000 clones, with around 92% occurring only once. This specimen comes from a study of control samples from healthy donors and cancer patients. Germline values: CDR1 SEHNR, CDR2 FQNEAQ (reference sequence). CDR3 size: 16 residues. J gave up 5 bases and V 2 bases, and 10 bases lay outside the gene matches. The sequence derives from a man at least 80 years old with head and neck cancer. The V gene is TRBV7-9, the J gene TRBJ2-7, with TRBD2 matching 9 bases. Sequencing was performed on PBMCs. The CDR3 loop is CASSLKWASGKHEQYF. As DNA, the CDR3 is TGTGCCAGCAGCTTAAAGTGGGCTAGCGGGAAACACGAGCAGTACTTC.